Listed here are 7 T cell receptor beta chains from one sample, sequenced in a study of long-term antiretroviral therapy in people with HIV. They ran version v3.0 of the immunoSEQ assay at survey level. The repertoire was sequenced with immunoSEQ multiplex PCR; TCRdb's copy has only in-frame clones and lacks some. This sample carries 21,000 or so clones, more than 70% of them seen once, and the ten largest clones take 3.3%. The sample was unsorted PBMCs, taken around 2.7 years after starting antiretroviral therapy. These receptor sequences come from a woman between 50 and 59 years old with HIV.

V is TRBV7-8 and J is TRBJ2-2, with D tentatively TRBD1 (5 bases). Trimming took off 2 bases at V and 1 base at J, with 11 bases between the two ends. The CDR3 runs to 16 residues. Per the germline V gene, CDR1 is SGHVS and CDR2 is FQNEAQ. CDR3 loop: CASSLFAGLNTGELFF. CDR3 nucleotides: TGTGCCAGCAGCTTATTTGCAGGGTTGAACACCGGGGAGCTGTTTTTT. Full variable domain (rest looked up from reference TRBV7-8 and TRBJ2-2): GAGVSQSPRYKVAKRGQDVALRCDPISGHVSLFWYQQALGQGPEFLTYFQNEAQLDKSGLPSDRFFAERPEGSVSTLKIQRTQQEDSAVYLCASSLFAGLNTGELFFGEGSRLTVL.

The chain joins TRBV29-1 to TRBJ1-4, with D unclear. Looked up from germline, CDR1 is SQVTM and CDR2 is ANQGSEA. The CDR3 is 13 residues long. Between the trimmed V and J ends, which lost 4 bases and 7 bases, there was a span of 13 bases. CDR3 residues: CSVALGRGEKLFF. The CDR3 region has the DNA TGCAGCGTTGCGCTAGGGCGCGGTGAAAAACTGTTTTTT.

The J gene is TRBJ2-5, the V gene TRBV9; 7 bases fit TRBD2. Germline V gene data show CDR1 as SGDLS and CDR2 as YYNGEE. The V gene end was trimmed by 1 base and the J gene end by 4 bases; junction bases not matched to a gene: 10. The CDR3 is made up of 16 amino acids. CDR3 in DNA: TGTGCCAGCAGCGTACGAGGCGGGAGTTTGGGAGAGACCCAGTACTTC. Its protein product is CASSVRGGSLGETQYF.

The rearrangement joins TRBV7-2 to TRBJ2-7; D call uncertain. The CDR3 runs to 12 residues. CDR1 and CDR2 (germline): SGHTA, FQGNSA. V lost 0 bases, J lost 4 bases, and 4 bases lay in between. CDR3 protein: CASSLARYEQYF. As DNA, the CDR3 is TGTGCCAGCAGCTTAGCGCGTTACGAGCAGTACTTC.

This chain joins TRBV4-3 and TRBJ2-2; unclear D gene. The CDR3 extends over 17 amino acids. Germline CDR1 LGHNA, CDR2 YSLEER. The V end was cut by 0 bases, the J end by 2 bases, with 13 bases between. CDR3 residues: CASSQELYSANTGELFF. DNA for the CDR3: TGCGCCAGCAGCCAAGAATTATATTCGGCAAACACCGGGGAGCTGTTTTTT.

Comments on this clone: One end of the junction is discordant with germline, which a read error may explain. The chain combines TRBV7-7 with TRBJ2-7, with D possibly matching TRBD1 (5 bases). Germline V gene lookup returns CDR1 SSHAT and CDR2 FNYEAQ (reference sequence). The CDR3 is 14 residues long. The CDR3 protein is CASSLEVGAYEQYF. The CDR3 nucleotides are TGTGCTAGCAGCTTAGAAGTAGGGGCCTACGAGCAGTACTTC.

This clone was seen a single time. The chain joins TRBV6-5 to TRBJ2-5, with 8 bases lining up with TRBD1. Germline V CDR1 and CDR2: MNHEY, SVGAGI. V was clipped by 0 bases and J by 4 bases; unmatched bases: 7. This CDR3 region has 16 residues. CDR3 sequence reads: CASSYSAGTGPETQYF. In DNA, the CDR3 is TGTGCCAGCAGTTACTCCGCCGGGACAGGTCCAGAGACCCAGTACTTC.